The clone carrying this T cell receptor (beta chain) has just one count. The antigen remains undetermined. Researchers tagged individual cDNA molecules with unique molecular identifiers. From the 5' RACE reads, TCRdb called clonotypes with MiXCR, one entry per CDR3 protein. The table lists fewer than 90,000 distinct CDR3 sequences, around 14% of them singletons. The data stem from a study of early T cells in non-severe SARS-CoV-2 infection. Study in general: Investigators sequenced bulk RNA drawn from unsorted whole blood, and chains remained unpaired. Study-level points and caveats: Private and CD4 specificities were missed by VDJdb matching, skewed to anti-spike CD8.

This CDR3 is built from 12 residues. The V and J ends lost 4 bases and 8 bases respectively, with 11 bases between them. The germline gives CDR1 LNHDA, CDR2 SQIVND (reference sequence). The origin of this receptor is an adult who was a healthcare worker with PCR-confirmed SARS-CoV-2 infection or an uninfected control (not recorded which). Material: whole blood. The rearrangement links TRBV19 to TRBJ1-2; no definite D call. CDR3 residues: CASSTYPDGYTF. The CDR3 nucleotides read TGTGCCAGTAGTACATATCCCGACGGCTACACCTTC.